The table lists the clone carrying this TCR beta chain with many counts. Its antigen is undetermined. The CDR3 contains 14 residues. V dropped 5 bases and J dropped 7 bases, with 18 bases sitting between them. Germline CDR1 is SGHNT and CDR2 is YENEEA. This entry is derived from a study of spatial heterogeneity in lung cancer. In the study overall: Alpha-chain sequences were consistently detected less often than beta-chain sequences.

Regarding the study as a whole: Ubiquitous expanded tumor TCRs showed up in blood more at resection than follow-up.

Each molecule of TCR cDNA was tagged with one unique molecular identifier. TCRdb independently ran MiXCR on the 5' RACE reads; one entry per CDR3 protein. Counted here are approximately 39,000 distinct CDR3 sequences, approximately 8% occurring once; the ten biggest clones make up roughly 9.9%. Time point denoted: blood at routine non-recurrence follow-up after resection. Whole RNA came from tumor, nontumor lung or frozen PBMC and was sequenced without being sorted. The chain couples TRBV11-3 to TRBJ2-7, with no clear D. The sample was PBMCs, taken at follow-up. The sequence was collected from a male donor with early-stage non-small cell lung cancer. This CDR3 is CASSPHAESIEQYF. CDR3 sequence (DNA): TGTGCCAGCAGCCCCCATGCAGAGTCAATTGAGCAGTACTTC.